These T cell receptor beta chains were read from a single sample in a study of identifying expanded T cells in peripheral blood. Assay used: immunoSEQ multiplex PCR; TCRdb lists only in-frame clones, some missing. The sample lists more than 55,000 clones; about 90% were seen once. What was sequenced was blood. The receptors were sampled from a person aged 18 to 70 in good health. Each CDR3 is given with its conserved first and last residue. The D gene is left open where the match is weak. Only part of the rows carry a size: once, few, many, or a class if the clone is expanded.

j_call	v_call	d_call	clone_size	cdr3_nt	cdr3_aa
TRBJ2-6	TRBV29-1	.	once	TGCAGCGTGGGAGACCTCTCTGGGGCCAACGTCCTGACTTTC	CSVGDLSGANVLTF
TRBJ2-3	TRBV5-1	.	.	TGCGCCAGCAGCTTGGATGGGGGCGGCACAGATACGCAGTATTTT	CASSLDGGGTDTQYF
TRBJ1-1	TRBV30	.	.	TGTGCCTGCTTAACTCGGGAAGGGATTCCTCTCACTGAAGCTTTCTTT	CACLTREGIPLTEAFF
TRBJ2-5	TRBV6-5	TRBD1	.	TGTGCCAGCAGTAACAGGGGGATCGAGACCCAGTACTTC	CASSNRGIETQYF
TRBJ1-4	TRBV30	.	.	TGTGCCTGGAGTCGCAATTCTAATGAAAAACTGTTTTTT	CAWSRNSNEKLFF
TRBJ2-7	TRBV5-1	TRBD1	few	TGCGCCAGCAGCTCAACGCGGAACAGGGGGGCCTACGAGCAGTACTTC	CASSSTRNRGAYEQYF
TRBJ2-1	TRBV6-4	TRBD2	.	TGTGCCAGCAGTGAAGGAGGGCGGGAGCCCTATGAGCAGTTCTTC	CASSEGGREPYEQFF
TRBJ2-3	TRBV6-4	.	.	TGTGCCAGCAGTGACTCACGGGGAGGCACAGATACGCAGTATTTT	CASSDSRGGTDTQYF
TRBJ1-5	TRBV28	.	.	TGTGCCAGCAGTTTAATCCAGGGTAACAATCAGCCCCAGCATTTT	CASSLIQGNNQPQHF
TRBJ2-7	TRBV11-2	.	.	TGTGCCAGCAGCCCGGATACCTACGAGCAGTACTTC	CASSPDTYEQYF
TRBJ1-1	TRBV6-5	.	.	TGTGCCAGCAGTTACTCGATCGAGGGGATCGCTGAAGCTTTCTTT	CASSYSIEGIAEAFF
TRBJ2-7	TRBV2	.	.	TGTGCCAGCAGTGCTAGCTCATACGAGCAGTACTTC	CASSASSYEQYF
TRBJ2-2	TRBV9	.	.	TGTGCCAGCAGCCTGACAGTCGGGGACACCGGGGAGCTGTTTTTT	CASSLTVGDTGELFF
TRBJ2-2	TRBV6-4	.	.	TGTGCCAGCAGTGAAACAGGGACTACCGGGGAGCTGTTTTTT	CASSETGTTGELFF
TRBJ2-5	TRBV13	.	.	TGTGCCAGCAGCACTACAGGAATAGAAGCTCAAGAGACCCAGTACTTC	CASSTTGIEAQETQYF
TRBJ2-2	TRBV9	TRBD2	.	TGTGCCAGCAGCGAGTCCCCTTTTCCGGGCGGGAGTTGGGGGACCGGGGAGCTGTTTTTT	CASSESPFPGGSWGTGELFF
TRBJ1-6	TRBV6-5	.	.	TGTGCCAGCAGCCTCGGGAGGGGAAAAGTTAGCCTCCACTTT	CASSLGRGKVSLHF
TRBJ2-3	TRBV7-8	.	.	TGTGCCAGCAGCGAAGACGGGGCCTACACAGATACGCAGTATTTT	CASSEDGAYTDTQYF
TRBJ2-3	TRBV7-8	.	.	TGTGCCAGCAGCCCACCGCTCCGGATCGAGCGGGATACGCAGTATTTT	CASSPPLRIERDTQYF
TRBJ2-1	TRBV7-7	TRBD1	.	TGTGCCAGCAGCTTAGGACAGGGCCCGTACAATGAGCAGTTCTTC	CASSLGQGPYNEQFF
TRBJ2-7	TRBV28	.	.	TGTGCCAGCAGTAGACAGGGAGGAGCCTACGAGCAGTACTTC	CASSRQGGAYEQYF
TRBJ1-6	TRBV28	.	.	TGTGCCAGCAGTCCTAACTATAATTCACCCCTCCACTTT	CASSPNYNSPLHF
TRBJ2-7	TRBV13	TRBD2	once	TGTGCCAGCAGCCCCGGGACTAGCGGTCCTTACGAGCAGTACTTC	CASSPGTSGPYEQYF
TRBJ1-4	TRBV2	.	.	TGTGCCAGCAGTGATCTGGTTGCAACTAATGAAAAACTGTTTTTT	CASSDLVATNEKLFF
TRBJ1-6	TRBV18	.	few	TGTGCCAGCTCACTAGAGAATTCACCCCTCCACTTT	CASSLENSPLHF
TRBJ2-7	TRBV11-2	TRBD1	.	TGTGCCAGCAGCTTTCTCGGAAGGGGGCCGCACGAGCAGTACTTC	CASSFLGRGPHEQYF
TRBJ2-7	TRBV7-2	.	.	TGTGCCAGCAGCCCGGGTCGCTCCTACGAGCAGTACTTC	CASSPGRSYEQYF
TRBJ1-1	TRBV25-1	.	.	TGTGCCAGCAGTGAATGGGGCGGGATGGACACTGAAGCTTTCTTT	CASSEWGGMDTEAFF
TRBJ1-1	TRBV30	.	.	TGTGCCTGGAGTCTAACAGTCTATGGGGCGGCTTTCTTT	CAWSLTVYGAAFF
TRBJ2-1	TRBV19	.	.	TGTGCCAGTAGTGGTCCCAGGCAGGGCCCGACCTACAATGAGCAGTTCTTC	CASSGPRQGPTYNEQFF
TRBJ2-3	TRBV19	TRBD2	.	TGTGCCAGTAGTAGGCTAGCGGGGAGGACAGATACGCAGTATTTT	CASSRLAGRTDTQYF
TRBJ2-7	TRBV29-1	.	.	TGCAGCGTTGAAGGAATCGATACCTACGAGCAGTACTTC	CSVEGIDTYEQYF
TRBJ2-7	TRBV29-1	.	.	TGCAGCGTTGACCTGGGCCAAGCAGAGTACGAGCAGTACTTC	CSVDLGQAEYEQYF
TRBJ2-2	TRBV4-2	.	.	TGTGCCAGCAGCCAAGATCGGGCTAGCATCACCGGGGAGCTGTTTTTT	CASSQDRASITGELFF
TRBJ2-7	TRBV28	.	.	TGTGCCAGCAGTTTACGAACCTACGAGCAGTACTTC	CASSLRTYEQYF
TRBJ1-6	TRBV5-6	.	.	TGTGCCAGCAGCGTCTGGGGTGGCGCGAAGCCACCCCTCCACTTT	CASSVWGGAKPPLHF
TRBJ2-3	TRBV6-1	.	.	TGTGCCAGCACAGAAGAAGCAGGGGCCACAGATACGCAGTATTTT	CASTEEAGATDTQYF
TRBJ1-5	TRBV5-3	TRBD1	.	TGTGCCAGAAGCTTAAAGGGGGCCCCCTATAGCAATCAGCCCCAGCATTTT	CARSLKGAPYSNQPQHF
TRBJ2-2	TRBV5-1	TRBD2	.	TGCGCCAGCAGCGTAGGGACTAGCGGACAATTCACCGGGGAGCTGTTTTTT	CASSVGTSGQFTGELFF
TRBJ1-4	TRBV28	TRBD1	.	TGTGCCAGCAGTTTAACGAAACAGGGGTCCGAAAAACTGTTTTTT	CASSLTKQGSEKLFF
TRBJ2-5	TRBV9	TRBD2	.	TGTGCCAGCGCTCTAGCGGGGGGGTACCAAGAGACCCAGTACTTC	CASALAGGYQETQYF
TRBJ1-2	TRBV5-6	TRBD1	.	TGTGCCAGCATCAGGACAGGGAACTATGGCTACACCTTC	CASIRTGNYGYTF
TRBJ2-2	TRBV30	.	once	TGTGCCATCCTTCTAAGGAACACCGGGGAGCTGTTTTTT	CAILLRNTGELFF
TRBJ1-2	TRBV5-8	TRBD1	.	TGTGCCAGCAGCTTGGACAGGGGGCTACTTGGCTACACCTTC	CASSLDRGLLGYTF
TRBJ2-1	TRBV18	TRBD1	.	TGTGCCAGCTCACCAGAACGACAGGGGCGAAATGAGCAGTTCTTC	CASSPERQGRNEQFF
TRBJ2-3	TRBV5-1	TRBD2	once	TGCGCCAGCAGCTTGGCCCCTAGCGGGAGAAGCACAGATACGCAGTATTTT	CASSLAPSGRSTDTQYF
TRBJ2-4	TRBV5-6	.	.	TGTGCCAGCAGCTTCATAGGCGCCGGAGCCAAAAACATTCAGTACTTC	CASSFIGAGAKNIQYF